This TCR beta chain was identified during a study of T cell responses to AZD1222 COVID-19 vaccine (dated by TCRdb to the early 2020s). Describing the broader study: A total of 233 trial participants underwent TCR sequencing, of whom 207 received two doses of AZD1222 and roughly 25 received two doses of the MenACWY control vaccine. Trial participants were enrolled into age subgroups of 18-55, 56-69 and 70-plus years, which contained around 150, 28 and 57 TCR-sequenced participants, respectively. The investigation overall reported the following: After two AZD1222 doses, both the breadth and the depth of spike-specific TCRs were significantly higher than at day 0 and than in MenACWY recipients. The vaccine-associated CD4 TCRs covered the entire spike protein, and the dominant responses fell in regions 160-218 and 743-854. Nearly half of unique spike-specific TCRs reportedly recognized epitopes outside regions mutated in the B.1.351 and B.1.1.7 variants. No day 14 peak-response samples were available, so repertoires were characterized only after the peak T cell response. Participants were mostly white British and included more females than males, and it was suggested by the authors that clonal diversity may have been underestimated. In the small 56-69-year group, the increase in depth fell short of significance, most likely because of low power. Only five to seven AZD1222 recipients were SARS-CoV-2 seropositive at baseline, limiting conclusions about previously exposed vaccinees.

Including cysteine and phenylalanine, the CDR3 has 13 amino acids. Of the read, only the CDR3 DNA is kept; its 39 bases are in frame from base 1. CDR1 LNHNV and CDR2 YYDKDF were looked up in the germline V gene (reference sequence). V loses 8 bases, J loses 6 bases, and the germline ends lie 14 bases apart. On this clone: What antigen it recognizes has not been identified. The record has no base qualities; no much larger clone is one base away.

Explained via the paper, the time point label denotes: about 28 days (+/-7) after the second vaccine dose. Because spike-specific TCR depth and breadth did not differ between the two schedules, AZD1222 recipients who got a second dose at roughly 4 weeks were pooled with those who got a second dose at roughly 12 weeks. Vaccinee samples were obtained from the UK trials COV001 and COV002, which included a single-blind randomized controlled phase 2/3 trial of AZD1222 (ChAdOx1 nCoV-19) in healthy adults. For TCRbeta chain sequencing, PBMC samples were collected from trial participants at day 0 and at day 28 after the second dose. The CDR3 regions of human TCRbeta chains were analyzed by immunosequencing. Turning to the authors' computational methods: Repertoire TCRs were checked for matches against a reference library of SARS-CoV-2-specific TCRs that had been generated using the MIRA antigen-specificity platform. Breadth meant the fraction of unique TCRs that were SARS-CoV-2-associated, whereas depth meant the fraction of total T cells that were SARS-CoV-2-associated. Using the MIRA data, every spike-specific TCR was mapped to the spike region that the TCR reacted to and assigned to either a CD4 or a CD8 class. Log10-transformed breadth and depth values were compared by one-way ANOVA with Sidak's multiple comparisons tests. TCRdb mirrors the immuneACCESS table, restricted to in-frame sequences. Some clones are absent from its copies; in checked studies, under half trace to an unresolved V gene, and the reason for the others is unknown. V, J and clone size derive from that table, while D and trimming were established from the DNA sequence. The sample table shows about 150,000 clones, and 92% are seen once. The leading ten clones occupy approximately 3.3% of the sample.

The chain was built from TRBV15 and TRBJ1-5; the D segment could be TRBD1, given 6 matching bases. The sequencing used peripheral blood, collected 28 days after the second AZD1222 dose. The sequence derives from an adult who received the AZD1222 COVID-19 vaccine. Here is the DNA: TGTGCCACCTCAGGGGATGGTTTTCAGCCCCAGCATTTT. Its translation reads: CATSGDGFQPQHF.